The 16 T cell receptor beta chains reported below all come from one sample, sequenced in a study of glioma-infiltrating T cells. The iRepertoire nested amplicon-rescue multiplex PCR amplified TCR alpha and beta CDR3s from RNA. TCRdb passed the multiplex PCR reads through MiXCR, listing each CDR3 protein once. This table has over 100,000 distinct CDR3 sequences, 20% to 30% appearing once. The sequencing input was glioma tissue, nonneoplastic brain tissue, or PBMCs (not recorded which). These receptors came from a human donor with low-grade glioma or glioblastoma, undergoing nonglioma brain surgery, or in good health (not recorded which).

This clonotype was found a few times. The V call is TRBV11-3, the J call TRBJ2-7; 10 nucleotides agree with TRBD1. Germline V CDR1 and CDR2: SGHNT, YENEEA. With 2 bases clipped from V and 6 bases from J, the junction kept 4 bases outside the gene matches. The CDR3 length is 14 residues. CDR3 coding DNA: TGTGCCAGCAGCTTAAAGACAGGGGGCGGCGAGCAGTACTTC. It specifies CASSLKTGGGEQYF.

This clonotype has ten or more counts. The chain is built from TRBV5-1 and TRBJ1-3; no clear D. This CDR3 is built from 16 residues. The germline V gene has CDR1 SGHRS and CDR2 YFSETQ. Trimming stripped 4 bases from V and 0 bases from J, with 14 bases between. This chain's CDR3 is CASSPDGYISGNTIYF. The CDR3 DNA reads TGCGCCAGCAGCCCTGATGGCTATATCTCTGGAAACACCATATATTTT.

As for this clonotype: One base away lies a much larger clone, so this may be a sequencing read error. The CDR3 reads CASSQDITGQGNTKAFF. The CDR3 bases are TGCGCCAGCAGCCAAGATATAACGGGACAGGGGAACACTAAAGCTTTCTTT. The V gene is TRBV4-3, the J gene TRBJ1-1; 10 nucleotides match TRBD1. Per the germline V gene, CDR1 is LGHNA and CDR2 is YSLEER. The CDR3 totals 17 residues.

Ten or more counts support this clonotype. The rearrangement links TRBV24-1 to TRBJ2-5; no clear D gene. V dropped 5 bases and J dropped 1 base, with 13 bases sitting between them. Germline assignment: CDR1 KGHDR and CDR2 SFDVKD. The CDR3 spans 15 residues. The CDR3 DNA follows: TGTGCCACCAGTGGACCCTCAGGAGCCCAAGAGACCCAGTACTTC. It codes for CATSGPSGAQETQYF.

Concerning this clonotype: Just one base apart from a much larger clone, this may be a read error. The rearrangement joins TRBV6-6 to TRBJ2-1, with TRBD2 as a possible D gene (6 bases). Germline CDR1 and CDR2: MNHNY and SVGAGI (reference sequence). CDR3 length equals 16 residues. V was shortened by 0 bases and J by 6 bases, with 15 bases between the two germline ends. The CDR3 DNA reads TGTGCCAGCAGTTACTCTCTAGAGGGAGGCGGCAATGAGCAGTTCTTC. It is translated as CASSYSLEGGGNEQFF.

This clonotype was detected ten times or more. The J gene is TRBJ1-2, the V gene TRBV7-9, with D perhaps TRBD1 (6 bases). CDR3 length: 16 residues. The V gene's germline CDR1 is SEHNR and CDR2 FQNEAQ (reference sequence). Trimming shortened V by 2 bases and J by 3 bases, and 16 bases separated the two germline ends. This chain's CDR3 is CASSLITGPRYYGYTF. CDR3 in DNA: TGTGCCAGCAGCTTAATAACAGGGCCCCGCTACTATGGCTACACCTTC.

This clonotype occurred many times. The genes are TRBV29-1 and TRBJ2-5, with TRBD1 matching 9 bases. The CDR3 sequence is 14 residues long. Germline loops: CDR1 SQVTM, CDR2 ANQGSEA. Trimming at V came to 8 bases and at J to 5 bases, leaving 12 bases not matched to a gene. CDR3 sequence: CSIAGTGSVETQYF. In DNA, the CDR3 is TGCAGCATCGCCGGGACAGGGTCGGTTGAGACCCAGTACTTC.

A few counts support this clonotype. V gene TRBV29-1 combines with J gene TRBJ2-1, with TRBD2 matching over 9 bases. This CDR3 spans 15 amino acids. V was clipped by 6 bases and J by 7 bases; unmatched bases: 13. The germline CDR1 and CDR2 sequences are SQVTM and ANQGSEA. The CDR3, as DNA: TGCAGCGTCATCTTTATAGCGGGAGTGGGGAATGAGCAGTTCTTC. Its protein is CSVIFIAGVGNEQFF.

This clonotype was observed at least ten times. The V gene is TRBV15, the J gene TRBJ1-2, with D perhaps matching TRBD1 (5 bases). There are 17 residues in the CDR3. V was shortened by 0 bases and J by 2 bases, with 16 bases between the two germline ends. CDR1 is LNHNV and CDR2 is YYDKDF in the germline V gene (reference sequence). The CDR3 reads CATSRDPGTLPNYGYTF. The CDR3 region has the DNA TGTGCCACCAGCAGAGATCCGGGGACTCTTCCGAACTATGGCTACACCTTC.

This clonotype was seen a handful of times. This rearrangement joins TRBV5-1 to TRBJ2-1; D perhaps matches TRBD1 (6 bases). The CDR3 contains 15 residues. The V end lost 4 bases, the J end lost 1 base, and 12 bases lay between the germline ends. CDR1 is SGHRS and CDR2 is YFSETQ in the germline V gene. The CDR3 is CASSPTGYSYNEQFF. Here the CDR3 DNA reads TGCGCCAGCAGCCCCACAGGGTATTCCTACAATGAGCAGTTCTTC.

Points on this clonotype: This may arise from a read error, as a much more abundant clone is one base away. The genes are TRBV4-1 and TRBJ2-7; TRBD1 might be the D (5 bases). The CDR3 consists of 12 residues. Germline CDR1 and CDR2: MGHRA and YSYEKL. This CDR3 is CVSSQDSHEQYF. Here the CDR3 DNA reads TGCGTCAGCAGCCAAGACAGCCACGAGCAGTACTTC.

The chain carries TRBV6-2 or TRBV6-3 and TRBJ1-1; D might be TRBD1 (5 bases). Germline CDR1 reads MNHEY; CDR2 reads SVGEGT. CDR3 length equals 15 residues. Trimming took 2 bases from V and 0 from J, leaving 10 bases between them. CDR3 sequence: CASSYQGDMNTEAFF. CDR3 coding DNA: TGTGCCAGCAGTTACCAGGGCGACATGAACACTGAAGCTTTCTTT.

A note on this clonotype: A much larger clone lies a single base off, so this may be a read error. As the CDR3 is not closed by the conserved phenylalanine or tryptophan, this likely results from a read error. The J gene is TRBJ1-1, the V gene TRBV7-2; TRBD1 matches at 8 bases. Germline CDR1 and CDR2: SGHTA and FQGNSA. The CDR3 length is 15 residues. The V and J ends lost 1 base and 7 bases, in that order; junction bases with no gene match: 8. The CDR3 DNA is TGTGCCAGCAGCTTAGGCGGGACAGGTCGGGGTGAAGCTTTCCTT. This encodes CASSLGGTGRGEAFL.

At least ten counts were recorded for this clonotype. The chain carries TRBV19 and TRBJ2-3, with TRBD1 identical over 8 bases. The CDR3 has 13 amino acids. After removal of 10 bases from V and 6 bases from J, the junction contained 9 bases not matched to a gene. Germline V CDR1 and CDR2: LNHDA, SQIVND (reference sequence). The CDR3 protein is CATTGQGRDTQYF. The CDR3 DNA sequence: TGTGCCACCACCGGACAGGGCAGGGATACGCAGTATTTT.

CDR3 in amino acids: CASSADRGRETQYF. The DNA for the CDR3 is TGTGCCAGCAGCGCGGACAGGGGACGAGAGACCCAGTACTTC. The V gene is TRBV7-2, the J gene TRBJ2-5; 9 bases are shared with TRBD1. Germline V CDR1 and CDR2: SGHTA, FQGNSA. V lost 5 bases to trimming and J lost 4 bases; unmatched junction nucleotides: 5. There are 14 residues in the CDR3.

The chain joins TRBV6-2 or TRBV6-3 to TRBJ2-1; the match to TRBD1 covers 8 bases. CDR3 length: 13 residues. Germline V CDR1 and CDR2: MNHEY, SVGEGT. The CDR3: CSSSGGQFNEQFF. CDR3 bases: TGTTCGAGCTCAGGGGGCCAGTTCAATGAGCAGTTCTTC.